The clone carrying this TCR beta chain was picked up one time. Antigen specificity is unknown. Each patient went into thyroid surgery without having received any treatment. How the authors handled the data: What underpinned the distant-metastasis classifier for papillary thyroid cancer was the set of CDR3 differences across clinicopathological groups. Using MiXCR, TCRdb re-called clones from the PCR reads. The V and J calls come from TCRdb's annotation, not from the publication. The sample lists tens of thousands of clones; around a third were seen once. V lost 0 bases and J 7 bases, leaving 9 bases between the germline ends. Germline assignment: CDR1 MGHRA and CDR2 YSYEKL. The CDR3 consists of 13 residues. The data stem from a study of metastatic and nonmetastatic thyroid tumors. Study-level information: Repertoires were compared across blood and tumor or nodule tissue from malignant and benign thyroid patients.

Whole-study results and caveats: Compared with benign nodules, malignant thyroid tumors were reported to have significantly higher TCR beta diversity in both blood and tumor.

The V call is TRBV4-1, the J call TRBJ1-2; D unclear. Sequenced: tumor tissue. The origin of this receptor is a female donor with papillary thyroid cancer or a benign thyroid nodule (not recorded which). Some clones in this sample may be carry-over from other donors' samples. The CDR3 loop is CASSQEDAGGYTF. DNA of the CDR3: TGCGCCAGCAGCCAAGAGGATGCAGGTGGCTACACCTTC.